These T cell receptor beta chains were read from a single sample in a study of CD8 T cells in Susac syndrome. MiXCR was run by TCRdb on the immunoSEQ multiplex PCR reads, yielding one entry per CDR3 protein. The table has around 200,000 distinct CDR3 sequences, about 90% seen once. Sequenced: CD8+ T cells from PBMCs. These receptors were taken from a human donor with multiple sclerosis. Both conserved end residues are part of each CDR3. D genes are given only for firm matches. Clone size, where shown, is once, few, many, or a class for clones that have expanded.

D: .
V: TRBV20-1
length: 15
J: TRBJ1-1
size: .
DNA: TGCAGTGCGGAGTACTTAGAGGGTCTGAACACTGAAGCTTTCTTT
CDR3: CSAEYLEGLNTEAFF

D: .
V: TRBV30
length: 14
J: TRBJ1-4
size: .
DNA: TGTGCCTGGAGCCAGGAGGCAACTAATGAAAAACTGTTTTTT
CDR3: CAWSQEATNEKLFF

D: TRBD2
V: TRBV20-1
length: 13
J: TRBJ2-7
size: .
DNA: TGCAGTGCCGCCGCGGGGGGGCCGGCCGAGCAGTACTTC
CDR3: CSAAAGGPAEQYF

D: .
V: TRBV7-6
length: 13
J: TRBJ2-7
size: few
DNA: TGTGCCAGCAGCTTAGGCGCGACCTACGAGCAGTACTTC
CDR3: CASSLGATYEQYF

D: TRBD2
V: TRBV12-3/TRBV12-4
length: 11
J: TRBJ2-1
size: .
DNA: TGTGCCAGCTGCAGCGGGGATGAGCAGTTCTTC
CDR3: CASCSGDEQFF

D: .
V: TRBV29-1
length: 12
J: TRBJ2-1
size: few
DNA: TGCAGCGTGATACAGGGCTACAATGAGCAGTTCTTC
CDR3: CSVIQGYNEQFF

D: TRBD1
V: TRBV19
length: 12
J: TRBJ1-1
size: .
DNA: TGTGCCACCCGGACAGGAGACACTGAAGCTTTCTTT
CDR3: CATRTGDTEAFF

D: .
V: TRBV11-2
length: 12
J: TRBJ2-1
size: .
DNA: TGTGCCAGCTCGACGGGGGTGGCGAAGCAGTTCTTC
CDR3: CASSTGVAKQFF

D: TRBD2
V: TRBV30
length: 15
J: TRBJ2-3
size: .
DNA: TGTGCCTGGAGTCGGGGGGTAGCGGGCACAGATACGCAGTATTTT
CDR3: CAWSRGVAGTDTQYF

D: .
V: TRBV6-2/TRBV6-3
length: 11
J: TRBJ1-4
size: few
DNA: TGTGCCAGCAGTTCCGGTCAGGAACTGTTTTTT
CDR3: CASSSGQELFF

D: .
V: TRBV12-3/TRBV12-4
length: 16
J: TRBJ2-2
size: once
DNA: TGTGCCAGCCTCCCCGGGGACCCATCGAACACCGGGGAGCTGTTTTTT
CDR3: CASLPGDPSNTGELFF

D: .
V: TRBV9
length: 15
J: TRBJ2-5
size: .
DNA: TGTGCCAGCAGCGTCGGGCAGGGGGGCAGGGAGACCCAGTACTTC
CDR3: CASSVGQGGRETQYF

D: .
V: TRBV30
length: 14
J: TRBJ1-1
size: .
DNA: TGTGCCTGGAGTGTAGGCGCCCCGGGCACTGAAGCTTTCTTT
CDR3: CAWSVGAPGTEAFF

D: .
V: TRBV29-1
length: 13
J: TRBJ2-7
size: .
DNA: TGCAGCGTTGCCCCAATGGGTGCATACGAGCAGTACTTC
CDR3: CSVAPMGAYEQYF

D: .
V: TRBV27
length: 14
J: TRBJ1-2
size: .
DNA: TGTGCCAGCAGTTTCTCCACAGATCACTATGGCTACACCTTC
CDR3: CASSFSTDHYGYTF

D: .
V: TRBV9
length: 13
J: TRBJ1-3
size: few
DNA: TGTGCCAGCAGCGGCTATTCTGGAAACACCATATATTTT
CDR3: CASSGYSGNTIYF

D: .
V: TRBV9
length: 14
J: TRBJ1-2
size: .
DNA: TGTGCCAGCAGCCCGGGCCCCGCCCATTATGGCTACACCTTC
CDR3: CASSPGPAHYGYTF

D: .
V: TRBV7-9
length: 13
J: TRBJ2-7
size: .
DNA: TGTGCCAGCAGCTTGGACGGGGCCTCCGAGCAGTACTTC
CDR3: CASSLDGASEQYF

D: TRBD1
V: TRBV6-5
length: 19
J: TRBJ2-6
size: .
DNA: TGTGCCAGCAGTTACGAAGGCGGACAGGGGTTCTCTGGGGCCAACGTCCTGACTTTC
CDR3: CASSYEGGQGFSGANVLTF

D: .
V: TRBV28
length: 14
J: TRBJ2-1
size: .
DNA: TGTGCCAGCCGCTTAGTGGGACTTAAGAATGAGCAGTTCTTC
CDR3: CASRLVGLKNEQFF

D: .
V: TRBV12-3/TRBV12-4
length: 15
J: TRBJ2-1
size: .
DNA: TGTGCCAGCAGCTTGGGCTTTTGGGGGGCCAATGAGCAGTTCTTC
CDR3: CASSLGFWGANEQFF